Sequencing of this T cell receptor (beta chain) was carried out in a study of cytomegalovirus exposure and HLA in healthy donors. 60 Vbeta and 13 Jbeta primers were used in PCR. Libraries were prepared by immunoSEQ multiplex PCR; TCRdb keeps only in-frame clonotypes and omits some of them. In the table there are just over 70,000 clones, over 70% of which are singletons. Sequencing used PBMCs. The clonotype comes from a human donor in good health.

DNA for the CDR3: TGCGCCAGCAGCTTGGCCCTGGGAGGCGGTGGCTACACCTTC. Amino acid sequence: CASSLALGGGGYTF. This rearrangement joins TRBV5-1 to TRBJ1-2; no definite D call. The CDR3 has 14 residues. The ends were cut back, 0 bases at V and 7 bases at J, with 13 bases in the middle. CDR1 and CDR2 from the germline V gene are SGHRS and YFSETQ.